The clone carrying this T cell receptor beta chain occurred a few times. Trimming stripped 0 bases from V and 7 bases from J, with 13 bases between. The CDR3 is 15 residues long. Germline V gene sequence: CDR1 LGHNA, CDR2 YSLEER. The sample comes from a study of Ad26.COV2.S vaccination and SARS-CoV-2 variants. The treatment was: around 19 received Ad26.COV2.S at low or high dose, single or two shots; a few received placebo; per-sample allocation not given. Repertoires come from day 63 after the first vaccine or placebo injection. The method was immunoSEQ multiplex PCR; TCRdb's version includes in-frame clones alone and lacks a portion of them. The sample contains some 340,000 clones, roughly 86% of which appear only once.

The source material was peripheral blood, sampled in a trial of Ad26.COV2.S vaccine versus placebo. This chain joins TRBV4-3 and TRBJ1-5; D call uncertain. The source is a person aged 18-60 years who received the Ad26.COV2.S COVID-19 vaccine or a placebo. The CDR3 sequence is CASSQDLRGFQPQHF. In DNA, the CDR3 is TGCGCCAGCAGCCAAGATTTGCGGGGATTCCAGCCCCAGCATTTT.